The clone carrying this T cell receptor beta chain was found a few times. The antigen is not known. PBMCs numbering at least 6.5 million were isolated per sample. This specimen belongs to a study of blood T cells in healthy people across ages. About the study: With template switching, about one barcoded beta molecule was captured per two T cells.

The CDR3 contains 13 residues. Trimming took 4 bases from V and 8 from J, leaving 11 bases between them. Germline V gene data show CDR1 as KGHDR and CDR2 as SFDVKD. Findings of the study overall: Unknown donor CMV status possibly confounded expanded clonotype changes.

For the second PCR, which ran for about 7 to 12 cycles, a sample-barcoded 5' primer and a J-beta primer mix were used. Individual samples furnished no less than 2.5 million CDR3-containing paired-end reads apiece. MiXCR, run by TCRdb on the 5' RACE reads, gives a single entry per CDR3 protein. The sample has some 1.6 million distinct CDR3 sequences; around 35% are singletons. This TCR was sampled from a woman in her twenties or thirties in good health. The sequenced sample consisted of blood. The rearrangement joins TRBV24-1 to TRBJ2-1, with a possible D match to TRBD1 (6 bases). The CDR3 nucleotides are TGTGCCACCAGTGACCCTACAGGGTATGAGCAGTTCTTC. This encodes CATSDPTGYEQFF.